Here is one TCR beta chain with its context. The record originates from a study of technical replicates of blood from several donors. Germline trimming cut 2 bases from V and 6 bases from J; bases unmatched to any gene: 13. The CDR3 loop spans 17 amino acids. Germline V gene data show CDR1 as SGHRS and CDR2 as YFSETQ. Assay used: immunoSEQ multiplex PCR; TCRdb lists only in-frame clones, some missing. The sample records 50,000 to 80,000 clones, approximately 86% being singletons. This receptor was identified in a human donor in good health. Some clones in this sample may be carry-over from other donors' samples. This chain links TRBV5-1 with TRBJ2-1, with TRBD2 matching 8 bases. The sample consisted of PBMCs. This CDR3 reads CASSFSPGLVVGNEQFF. The CDR3 bases are TGCGCCAGCAGCTTCTCCCCGGGACTAGTGGTTGGCAATGAGCAGTTCTTC.